This T cell receptor (beta chain) is drawn from a study of blood T cell repertoires in COVID-19. Looking at the study overall: From the United States, Italy and Spain came samples of acute and convalescent COVID-19.

Generated by immunoSEQ multiplex PCR, the TCRdb table keeps only in-frame clones and is missing some. Of approximately 80,000 clones listed, roughly 85% are singletons. Followed over time, Seattle patients had been enrolled while infection was active. The CDR3 spans 16 residues. Germline trimming cut 3 bases from V and 2 bases from J; bases unmatched to any gene: 6. CDR1 is SGHAT and CDR2 is FQNNGV in the germline V gene. This sequence joins TRBV11-2 and TRBJ2-7; 11 bases are shared with TRBD1. This TCR was recovered from a man aged 50 to 59 with COVID-19, enrolled during active disease. Sequencing was carried out using peripheral blood. The CDR3 protein is CASSFGPGQGAYEQYF. CDR3 nucleotide sequence: TGTGCCAGCAGCTTTGGGCCGGGACAGGGGGCCTACGAGCAGTACTTC.